One sample yielded the 18 T cell receptor beta chains listed below, sequenced in a study of shared clonotypes between healthy human individuals. The table came from immunoSEQ multiplex PCR; TCRdb's copy has only in-frame clones and leaves some out. This table has about 2 million clones, about 94% appearing once. Terminally differentiated effector memory CD45RA+ cells were left out of the naive CD8 fraction, which was CD45RO-negative and positively selected for CCR7. The material sequenced was naive CD8+ T cells sorted from blood. Every receptor here comes from a man in his late teens or twenties in good health.

J is TRBJ2-7 and V is TRBV4-1; TRBD1 matches 7 bases. Germline loops: CDR1 MGHRA, CDR2 YSYEKL. The CDR3 contains 15 residues. Trimming at V came to 3 bases and at J to 5 bases, leaving 10 bases not matched to a gene. The CDR3 region is CASSHPLEGAHEQYF. Written as DNA, the CDR3 is TGCGCCAGCAGCCACCCGCTAGAGGGGGCCCACGAGCAGTACTTC.

Written as DNA, the CDR3 is TGTGCCAGCAGCTCTCCCTTCCCAGATACGCAGTATTTT. The encoded protein is CASSSPFPDTQYF. The V and J genes are TRBV5-4 and TRBJ2-3; D is uncertain. Trimming shortened V by 3 bases and J by 4 bases, and 9 bases separated the two germline ends. This CDR3 is built from 13 residues. The germline V gene encodes CDR1 SGHNT and CDR2 YYREEE (reference sequence).

This clone was seen only a few times. V is TRBV5-4 and J is TRBJ2-7; 7 bases line up with TRBD1. The V gene's germline CDR1 is SGHNT and CDR2 YYREEE (reference sequence). The CDR3 is made up of 17 amino acids. J gave up 0 bases and V 1 base, and 10 bases lay outside the gene matches. The CDR3 DNA follows: TGTGCCAGCAGCTTGTCCAATCGACAGGGTAGCTCCTACGAGCAGTACTTC. Residues: CASSLSNRQGSSYEQYF.

On this clone: The sample has other DNA sequences that encode this CDR3 too. The chain couples TRBV9 to TRBJ1-2; 7 nucleotides agree with TRBD1. With 0 bases clipped from V and 5 bases from J, the junction kept 4 bases outside the gene matches. The germline CDR1 and CDR2 sequences are SGDLS and YYNGEE. The CDR3 totals 14 residues. The CDR3 spells CASSVGGQPYGYTF. For the CDR3, the DNA is TGTGCCAGCAGCGTAGGGGGACAGCCATATGGCTACACCTTC.

V and J are TRBV4-1 and TRBJ1-2, with 7 positions matching TRBD1. After removal of 0 bases from V and 5 bases from J, the junction contained 9 bases not matched to a gene. This CDR3 is 16 amino acids long. The germline V gene has CDR1 MGHRA and CDR2 YSYEKL. The DNA of the CDR3 is TGCGCCAGCAGCCAAGAGGACCTCACAGGGGCTTATGGCTACACCTTC. It specifies CASSQEDLTGAYGYTF.

The V call is TRBV2, the J call TRBJ2-7; no definite D call. V was clipped by 4 bases and J by 2 bases, with 12 bases between them. There are 14 residues in the CDR3. CDR1 and CDR2 from the germline V gene are SNHLY and FYNNEI. CDR3 in DNA: TGTGCCAGCAGTGGGGCTCCTAGGGCCTACGAGCAGTACTTC. Its translation is CASSGAPRAYEQYF.

The CDR3 sequence is CASSNKLYGYTF. The CDR3 nucleotides are TGTGCCAGCAGCAATAAATTATATGGCTACACCTTC. V usage is TRBV5-4 and J usage is TRBJ1-2, with D hard to call. V shed 4 bases and J shed 5 bases, with 9 bases lying between them. This CDR3 is built from 12 residues. The germline CDR1 and CDR2 sequences are SGHNT and YYREEE (reference sequence).

On this clone itself: In the same sample, other DNA sequences code for this CDR3. The gene calls are TRBV6-5 and TRBJ2-1; D call uncertain. CDR3 length equals 13 residues. CDR1 is MNHEY, CDR2 SVGAGI, per germline. Trimming removed 3 bases at V and 4 bases at J, with 7 bases between. CDR3 in DNA: TGTGCCAGCAGTTATGGCGGATACAATGAGCAGTTCTTC. Translating gives CASSYGGYNEQFF.

The rearrangement links TRBV10-2 to TRBJ2-1; 10 bases match TRBD2. V was clipped by 6 bases and J by 3 bases; unmatched bases: 8. Germline lookup yields CDR1 WSHSY and CDR2 SAAADI. CDR3 length: 16 amino acids. The CDR3 bases are TGCGCCAGCAGGGAGACCGGGACTAGCGTCTACAATGAGCAGTTCTTC. Protein product: CASRETGTSVYNEQFF.

This clone showed up just once. J is TRBJ2-5 and V is TRBV6-6; 11 bases line up with TRBD2. TRBJ2-7 matches the DNA end more closely, so the J call is doubtful. Germline V lookup: CDR1 MNHNY, CDR2 SVGAGI (reference sequence). CDR3 length equals 15 residues. The CDR3 here is CASRPGTSGSYEQYF. The CDR3 coding sequence is TGTGCCAGCAGACCCGGGACTAGCGGTTCCTACGAGCAGTACTTC.

This sequence joins TRBV6-1 and TRBJ2-7; possibly TRBD2 for D (7 bases). CDR3 length: 13 amino acids. V lost 8 bases to trimming and J lost 7 bases, with 18 bases between them. The V gene's germline CDR1 is MNHNS and CDR2 SASEGT. CDR3 coding DNA: TGTGCCAGCGGAGTGGGAGGGGGAATGGAGCAGTACTTC. Amino acid sequence: CASGVGGGMEQYF.

About this clone itself: This may come from a read error, since a much larger clone is one base off. The rearrangement links TRBV6-6 to TRBJ1-2, with D hard to call. Germline-derived CDR1 and CDR2 are MNHNY and SVGAGI (reference sequence). With 4 bases removed from V and 3 bases from J, the gap between germline ends came to 3 bases. The CDR3 loop spans 11 amino acids. CDR3 in amino acids: CASSLDYGYTF. The CDR3 DNA is TGTGCCAGCAGTTTAGACTATGGCTACACCTTC.

The V call is TRBV7-9, the J call TRBJ2-3; possibly TRBD2 for D (5 bases). Trimming took off 5 bases at V and 5 bases at J, with 17 bases between the two ends. Germline values: CDR1 SEHNR, CDR2 FQNEAQ (reference sequence). This CDR3 is 15 amino acids long. CDR3 nucleotide sequence: TGTGCCAGCAGCGTTAGCGTAGTCCCAGAAGATACGCAGTATTTT. Amino acids: CASSVSVVPEDTQYF.

V gene TRBV5-5 combines with J gene TRBJ2-5, with a weak D call TRBD2 (5 bases). With 0 bases removed from V and 4 bases from J, the gap between germline ends came to 13 bases. From germline, CDR1 is SGHKS and CDR2 YYEKEE (reference sequence). CDR3 length: 15 amino acids. The CDR3 nucleotides read TGTGCCAGCAGCTTGGGGGCCGGACTGGGAGAGACCCAGTACTTC. Translation gives CASSLGAGLGETQYF.

This clone was counted a single time. This CDR3 is also generated by other DNA sequences in the sample. The chain employs TRBV6-1 and TRBJ2-7, with D tentatively TRBD1 or TRBD2 (7 bases each). Trimming left V 1 base short and J 3 bases short, with 13 bases between. The CDR3 sequence is 15 residues long. Per germline, CDR1 MNHNS and CDR2 SASEGT. In nucleotides, the CDR3 is TGTGCCAGCAGTGAAGGACTAGCAGGGGGCTACGAGCAGTACTTC. Its translation is CASSEGLAGGYEQYF.

This rearrangement joins TRBV28 to TRBJ1-2, with a weak D call TRBD1 (6 bases). Deletions cut 1 base from V and 4 bases from J, with 10 bases between. The CDR3 extends over 14 amino acids. Germline V CDR1 and CDR2: MDHEN, SYDVKM. DNA of the CDR3: TGTGCCAGCAGTTTATTGGGCAGGGGCTATGGCTACACCTTC. This sequence encodes CASSLLGRGYGYTF.

The rearrangement joins TRBV5-1 to TRBJ2-1; D possibly corresponds to TRBD1 (7 bases). CDR3 length: 14 amino acids. V lost 2 bases and J 6 bases, leaving 12 bases between the germline ends. CDR1 and CDR2 (germline): SGHRS, YFSETQ. CDR3 residues: CASSFNRGGNEQFF. The CDR3 DNA follows: TGCGCCAGCAGCTTCAACAGGGGAGGCAATGAGCAGTTCTTC.

This clone was recorded a few times. This sample also contains other DNA sequences that code for the same CDR3. The chain combines TRBV6-5 with TRBJ2-1; D might be TRBD2 (5 bases). With 0 bases removed from V and 5 bases from J, the gap between germline ends came to 5 bases. The CDR3 spans 13 residues. CDR1 is MNHEY and CDR2 is SVGAGI in the germline V gene. The CDR3 loop reads CASSYSGNNEQFF. CDR3 DNA sequence: TGTGCCAGCAGTTACTCCGGGAACAATGAGCAGTTCTTC.